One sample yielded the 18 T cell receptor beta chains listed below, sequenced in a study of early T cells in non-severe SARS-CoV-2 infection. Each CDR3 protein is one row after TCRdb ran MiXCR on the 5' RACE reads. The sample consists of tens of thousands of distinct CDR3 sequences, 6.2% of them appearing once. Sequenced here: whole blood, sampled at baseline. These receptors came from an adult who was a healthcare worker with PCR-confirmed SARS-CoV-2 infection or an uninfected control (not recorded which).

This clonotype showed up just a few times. The CDR3 is CASSVQGASDEQFF. The DNA of the CDR3 is TGTGCCAGCAGCGTACAGGGTGCATCCGATGAGCAGTTCTTC. V usage is TRBV9 and J usage is TRBJ2-1; D is perhaps TRBD1 (5 bases). The CDR3 sequence is 14 residues long. Trimming shortened V by 1 base and J by 8 bases, and 13 bases separated the two germline ends. Germline CDR1 SGDLS, CDR2 YYNGEE.

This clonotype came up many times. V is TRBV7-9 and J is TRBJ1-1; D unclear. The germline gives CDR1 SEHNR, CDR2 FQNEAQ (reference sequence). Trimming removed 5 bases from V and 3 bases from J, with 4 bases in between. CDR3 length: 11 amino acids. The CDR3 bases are TGTGCCAGCAGCATTCACACTGAAGCTTTCTTT. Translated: CASSIHTEAFF.

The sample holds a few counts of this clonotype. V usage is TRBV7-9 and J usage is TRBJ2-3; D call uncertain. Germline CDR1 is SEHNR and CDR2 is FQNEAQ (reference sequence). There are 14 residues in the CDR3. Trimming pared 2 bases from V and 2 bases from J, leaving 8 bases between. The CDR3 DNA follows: TGTGCCAGCAGCTTATATAGGCTCACAGATACGCAGTATTTT. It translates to CASSLYRLTDTQYF.

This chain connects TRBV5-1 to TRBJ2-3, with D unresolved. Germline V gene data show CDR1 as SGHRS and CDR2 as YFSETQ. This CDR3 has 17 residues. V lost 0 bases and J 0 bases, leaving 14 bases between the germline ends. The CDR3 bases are TGCGCCAGCAGCTTGGAAGTTCCCGACTTTAGCACAGATACGCAGTATTTT. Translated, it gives CASSLEVPDFSTDTQYF.

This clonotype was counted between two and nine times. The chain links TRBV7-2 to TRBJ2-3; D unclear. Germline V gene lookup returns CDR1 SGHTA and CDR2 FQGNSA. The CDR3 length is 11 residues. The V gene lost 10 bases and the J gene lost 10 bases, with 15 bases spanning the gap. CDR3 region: CATQLKYAQYF. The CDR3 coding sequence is TGTGCCACCCAGCTTAAGTATGCGCAGTATTTT.

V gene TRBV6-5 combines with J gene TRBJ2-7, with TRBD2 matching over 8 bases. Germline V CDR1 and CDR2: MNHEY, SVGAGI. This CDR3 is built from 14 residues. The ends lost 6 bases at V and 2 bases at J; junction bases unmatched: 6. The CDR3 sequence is CASRELAEPYEQYF. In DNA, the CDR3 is TGTGCCAGCAGGGAACTAGCGGAACCCTACGAGCAGTACTTC.

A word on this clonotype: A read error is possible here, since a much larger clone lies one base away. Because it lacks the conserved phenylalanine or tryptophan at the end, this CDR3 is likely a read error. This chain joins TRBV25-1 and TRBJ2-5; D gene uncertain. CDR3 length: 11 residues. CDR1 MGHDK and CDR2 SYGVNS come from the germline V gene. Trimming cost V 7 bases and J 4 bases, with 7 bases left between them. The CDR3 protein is CASNPGETQYI. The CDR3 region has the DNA TGTGCCAGCAACCCAGGAGAGACCCAGTACATC.

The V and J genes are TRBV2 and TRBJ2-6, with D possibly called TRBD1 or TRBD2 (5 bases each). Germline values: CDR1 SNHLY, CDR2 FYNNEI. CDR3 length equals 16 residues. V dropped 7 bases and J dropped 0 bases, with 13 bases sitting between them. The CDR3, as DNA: TGTGCCAGCACCTGGGACGGCCACTCTGGGGCCAACGTCCTGACTTTC. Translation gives CASTWDGHSGANVLTF.

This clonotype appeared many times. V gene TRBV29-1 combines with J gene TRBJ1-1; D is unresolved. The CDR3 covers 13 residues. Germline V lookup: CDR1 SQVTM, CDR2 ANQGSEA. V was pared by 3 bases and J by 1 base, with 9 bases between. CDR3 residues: CSVDRGWNTEAFF. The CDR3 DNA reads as TGCAGCGTTGATCGGGGTTGGAACACTGAAGCTTTCTTT.

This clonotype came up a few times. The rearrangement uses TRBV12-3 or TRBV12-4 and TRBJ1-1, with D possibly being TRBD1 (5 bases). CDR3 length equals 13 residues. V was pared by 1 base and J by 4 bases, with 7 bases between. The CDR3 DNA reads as TGTGCCAGCAGTTTAGAGGGGCGCACTGAAGCTTTCTTT. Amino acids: CASSLEGRTEAFF.

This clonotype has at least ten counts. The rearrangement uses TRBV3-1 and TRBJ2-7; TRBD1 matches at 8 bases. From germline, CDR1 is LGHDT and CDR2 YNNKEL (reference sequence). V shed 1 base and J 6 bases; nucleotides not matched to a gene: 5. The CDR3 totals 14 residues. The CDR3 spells CASSQVAGGIEQYF. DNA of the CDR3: TGTGCCAGCAGCCAAGTTGCAGGGGGCATCGAGCAGTACTTC.

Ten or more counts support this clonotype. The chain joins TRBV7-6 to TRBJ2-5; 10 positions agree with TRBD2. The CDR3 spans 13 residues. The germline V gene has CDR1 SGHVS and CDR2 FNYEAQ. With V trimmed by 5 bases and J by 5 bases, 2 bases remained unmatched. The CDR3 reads CASSGSGGETQYF. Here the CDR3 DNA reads TGTGCCAGCAGCGGTAGCGGGGGGGAGACCCAGTACTTC.

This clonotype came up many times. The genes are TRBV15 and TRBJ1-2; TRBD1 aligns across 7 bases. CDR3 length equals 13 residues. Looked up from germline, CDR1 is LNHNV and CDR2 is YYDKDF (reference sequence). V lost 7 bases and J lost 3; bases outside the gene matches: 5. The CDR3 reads CATTPQGYYGYTF. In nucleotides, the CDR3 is TGTGCCACCACCCCACAGGGGTACTATGGCTACACCTTC.

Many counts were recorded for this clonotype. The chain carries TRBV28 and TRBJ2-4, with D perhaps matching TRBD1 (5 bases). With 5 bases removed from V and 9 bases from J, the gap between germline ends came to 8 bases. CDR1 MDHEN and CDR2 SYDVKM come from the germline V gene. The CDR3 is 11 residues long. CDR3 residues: CASSIGAIQYF. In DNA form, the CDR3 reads TGTGCCAGCAGTATAGGGGCCATTCAGTACTTC.

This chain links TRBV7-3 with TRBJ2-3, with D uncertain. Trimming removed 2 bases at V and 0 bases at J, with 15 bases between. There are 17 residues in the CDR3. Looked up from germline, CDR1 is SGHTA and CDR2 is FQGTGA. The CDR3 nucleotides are TGTGCCAGCAGCTTAGGTATCGGGCCCCTTAGCACAGATACGCAGTATTTT. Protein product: CASSLGIGPLSTDTQYF.

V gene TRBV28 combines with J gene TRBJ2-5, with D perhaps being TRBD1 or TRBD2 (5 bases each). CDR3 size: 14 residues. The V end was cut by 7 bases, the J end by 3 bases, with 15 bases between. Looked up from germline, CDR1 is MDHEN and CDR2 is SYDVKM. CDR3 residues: CASIPRDGEETQYF. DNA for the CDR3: TGTGCCAGCATTCCCAGGGACGGTGAAGAGACCCAGTACTTC.

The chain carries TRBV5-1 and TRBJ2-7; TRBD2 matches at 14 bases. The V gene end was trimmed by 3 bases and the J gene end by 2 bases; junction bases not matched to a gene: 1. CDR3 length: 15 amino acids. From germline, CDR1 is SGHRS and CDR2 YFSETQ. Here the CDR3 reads CASSWGLAGAYEQYF. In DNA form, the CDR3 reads TGCGCCAGCAGCTGGGGACTAGCGGGAGCCTACGAGCAGTACTTC.

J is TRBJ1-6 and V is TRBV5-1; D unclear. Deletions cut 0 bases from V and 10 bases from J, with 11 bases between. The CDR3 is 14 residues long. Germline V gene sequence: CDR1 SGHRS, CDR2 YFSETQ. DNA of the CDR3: TGCGCCAGCAGCTTGGCGATGCTATCGTCACCCCTCCACTTT. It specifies CASSLAMLSSPLHF. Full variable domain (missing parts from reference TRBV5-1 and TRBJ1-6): KAGVTQTPRYLIKTRGQQVTLSCSPISGHRSVSWYQQTPGQGLQFLFEYFSETQRNKGNFPGRFSGRQFSNSRSEMNVSTLELGDSALYLCASSLAMLSSPLHFGNGTRLTVT.